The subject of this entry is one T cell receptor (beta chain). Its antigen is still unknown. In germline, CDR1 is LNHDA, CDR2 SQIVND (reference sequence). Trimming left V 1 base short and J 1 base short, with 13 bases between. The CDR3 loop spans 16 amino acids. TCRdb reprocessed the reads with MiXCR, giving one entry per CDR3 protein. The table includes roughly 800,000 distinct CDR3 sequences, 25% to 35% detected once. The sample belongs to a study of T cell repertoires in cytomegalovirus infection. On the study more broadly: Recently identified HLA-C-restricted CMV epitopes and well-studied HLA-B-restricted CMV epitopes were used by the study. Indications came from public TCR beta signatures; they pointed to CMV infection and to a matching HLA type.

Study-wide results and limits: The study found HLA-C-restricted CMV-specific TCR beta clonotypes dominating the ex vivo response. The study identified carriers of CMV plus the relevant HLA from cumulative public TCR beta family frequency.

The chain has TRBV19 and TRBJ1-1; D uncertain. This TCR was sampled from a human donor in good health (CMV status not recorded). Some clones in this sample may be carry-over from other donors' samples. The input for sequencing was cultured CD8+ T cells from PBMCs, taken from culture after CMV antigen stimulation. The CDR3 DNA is TGTGCCAGTAGTATAGCCCCGGGCAGCAGGAACACTGAAGCTTTCTTT. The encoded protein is CASSIAPGSRNTEAFF.